The 13 T cell receptor beta chains reported below all come from one sample, sequenced in a study of cytomegalovirus exposure and HLA in healthy donors. The PCR employed 60 Vbeta primers together with 13 Jbeta primers. This table comes from immunoSEQ multiplex PCR, and its TCRdb copy is limited to in-frame clones, with some not included. The table lists around 210,000 clones, about 81% of them singletons. The sequenced material came from PBMCs. These receptors all come from a woman aged 40-49 years in good health and CMV-seronegative.

V usage is TRBV27 and J usage is TRBJ1-2; D unclear. The CDR3 runs to 13 residues. Trimming took 5 bases from V and 8 from J, leaving 15 bases between them. CDR1 MNHEY and CDR2 SMNVEV come from the germline V gene (reference sequence). Here the CDR3 DNA reads TGTGCCAGCAGTCTACTCGGGAGCCCGGGCTACACCTTC. It yields the protein CASSLLGSPGYTF.

This clone has just one count. J is TRBJ1-4 and V is TRBV7-9, with 8 bases fitting TRBD1. This CDR3 is built from 14 residues. Per the germline V gene, CDR1 is SEHNR and CDR2 is FQNEAQ (reference sequence). The J segment lost 8 bases and the V segment lost 5 bases, leaving 7 bases of the junction unmatched. CDR3 bases: TGTGCCAGCAGCCCGGACAGGGCCGTCGAAAAACTGTTTTTT. It translates to CASSPDRAVEKLFF.

The chain couples TRBV5-1 to TRBJ2-5, with TRBD2 matching over 13 bases. V dropped 4 bases and J dropped 3; count of bases not matched to a gene: 3. The CDR3 runs 15 residues. Germline CDR1 is SGHRS and CDR2 is YFSETQ. DNA of the CDR3: TGCGCCAGCAGCGAAGGACTAGCGGGAGAAGAGACCCAGTACTTC. Its translation is CASSEGLAGEETQYF.

The chain has TRBV11-1 and TRBJ2-3; D is possibly TRBD1 (6 bases). From germline, CDR1 is SGHAT and CDR2 FQDESV (reference sequence). Trimming removed 5 bases from V and 1 base from J, with 16 bases in between. CDR3 size: 16 residues. CDR3 in DNA: TGTGCCAGCAGCCAAGACCGGGACATTCGCACAGATACGCAGTATTTT. It yields the protein CASSQDRDIRTDTQYF. Full variable domain (outside the CDR3, taken from reference TRBV11-1 and TRBJ2-3): EAEVAQSPRYKITEKSQAVAFWCDPISGHATLYWYRQILGQGPELLVQFQDESVVDDSQLPKDRFSAERLKGVDSTLKIQPAELGDSAMYLCASSQDRDIRTDTQYFGPGTRLTVL.

The rearrangement uses TRBV27 and TRBJ1-2, with a tentative D call TRBD1 (6 bases). Germline lookup yields CDR1 MNHEY and CDR2 SMNVEV (reference sequence). Trimming cost V 5 bases and J 8 bases, with 21 bases left between them. The CDR3 is 15 amino acids. This chain's CDR3 is CASSVDRSESRGYTF. DNA for the CDR3: TGTGCCAGCAGTGTCGACAGGTCCGAATCCCGAGGCTACACCTTC.

The chain is built from TRBV7-3 and TRBJ1-4; D remains unclear. The length of the CDR3 is 14 residues. Germline V gene lookup returns CDR1 SGHTA and CDR2 FQGTGA. V was cut by 0 bases and J by 7 bases, with 9 bases left in between. The CDR3 region is CASSLTGRGEKLFF. DNA for the CDR3: TGTGCCAGCAGCTTAACAGGGAGAGGTGAAAAACTGTTTTTT. The full variable domain, its missing parts supplied by reference TRBV7-3 and TRBJ1-4, is GAGVSQTPSNKVTEKGKYVELRCDPISGHTALYWYRQSLGQGPEFLIYFQGTGAADDSGLPNDRFFAVRPEGSVSTLKIQRTERGDSAVYLCASSLTGRGEKLFFGSGTQLSVL.

The chain joins TRBV6-6 to TRBJ1-1; D is possibly TRBD1 (6 bases). From germline, CDR1 is MNHNY and CDR2 SVGAGI (reference sequence). CDR3 length: 14 amino acids. With 2 bases removed from V and 3 bases from J, the gap between germline ends came to 10 bases. CDR3 amino acids: CASSYVRGDTEAFF. The CDR3 region has the DNA TGTGCCAGCAGTTACGTCAGGGGTGACACTGAAGCTTTCTTT.

The rearrangement uses TRBV7-8 and TRBJ2-7; D not certain. With 5 bases removed from V and 0 bases from J, the gap between germline ends came to 5 bases. The CDR3 consists of 12 residues. The germline V gene has CDR1 SGHVS and CDR2 FQNEAQ. For the CDR3, the DNA is TGTGCCAGCAGCCGCGGCTCCTACGAGCAGTACTTC. Amino acids: CASSRGSYEQYF. Combining the CDR3 with reference TRBV7-8 and TRBJ2-7 gives the whole variable domain GAGVSQSPRYKVAKRGQDVALRCDPISGHVSLFWYQQALGQGPEFLTYFQNEAQLDKSGLPSDRFFAERPEGSVSTLKIQRTQQEDSAVYLCASSRGSYEQYFGPGTRLTVT.

This clone was found a few times. The sample contains more than one DNA sequence encoding this CDR3. V usage is TRBV4-1 and J usage is TRBJ1-5; no reliable D call. Germline values: CDR1 MGHRA, CDR2 YSYEKL. This CDR3 has 15 residues. The germline V and J ends were trimmed by 4 bases and 1 base, with 11 bases remaining between them. The CDR3 region is CASSRVPGSNQPQHF. DNA for the CDR3: TGCGCCAGCAGCCGTGTGCCGGGAAGCAATCAGCCCCAGCATTTT.

To note about this clone: A junction boundary mismatches the germline segment, possibly from a read error. The chain uses TRBV2 and TRBJ2-1, with TRBD2 matching over 7 bases. The CDR3 runs to 18 residues. Germline V gene data show CDR1 as SNHLY and CDR2 as FYNNEI. In DNA form, the CDR3 reads TGTGCCAGCAGTGAAGCGCTTCTAGCGGATAGCTCCCACAATGAGCAGTTCTTC. It specifies CASSEALLADSSHNEQFF.

The chain employs TRBV28 and TRBJ2-1; D might be TRBD2 (7 bases). Germline assignment: CDR1 MDHEN and CDR2 SYDVKM. This CDR3 is 16 amino acids long. V lost 3 bases and J lost 12, with 24 bases in between. CDR3 nucleotides: TGTGCCAGCAGTTTTGGGGGGGCCTCGGCGGTGCATAGGCAGTTCTTC. Translation gives CASSFGGASAVHRQFF.

Written as DNA, the CDR3 is TGTGCCAGCAGCGGAAGGGTTCGGGGAGAGGAGCCTGAAGCTTTCTTT. This sequence encodes CASSGRVRGEEPEAFF. The chain is built from TRBV7-8 and TRBJ1-1; D not certain. CDR1 and CDR2 from the germline V gene are SGHVS and FQNEAQ. Deletions cut 5 bases from V and 6 bases from J, with 22 bases between. CDR3 length: 16 amino acids.

This sequence joins TRBV27 and TRBJ2-7, with D perhaps TRBD1 (5 bases). This CDR3 contains 13 residues. Per the germline V gene, CDR1 is MNHEY and CDR2 is SMNVEV (reference sequence). V gave up 3 bases and J gave up 3 bases, with 9 bases separating them. The CDR3 loop is CASSFQQGYEQYF. CDR3 bases: TGTGCCAGCAGTTTTCAGCAGGGCTACGAGCAGTACTTC.